The 16 T cell receptor beta chains presented below share a single source sample, sequenced in a study of T cell repertoires in cytomegalovirus infection. MiXCR was run by TCRdb on the reads, yielding one entry per CDR3 protein. Here the sample spans roughly 230,000 distinct CDR3 sequences, around 15% being singletons. The specimen sequenced was CD8+ T cells from PBMCs. The origin of the receptors is a human donor in good health (CMV status not recorded). Some clones in this sample may be carry-over from other donors' samples.

CDR3 protein: CASSEVGEKNQPQHF. CDR3 sequence (DNA): TGTGCCAGCAGTGAAGTTGGGGAAAAGAATCAGCCCCAGCATTTT. The V and J genes are TRBV2 and TRBJ1-5; D is unresolved. Trimming pared 1 base from V and 4 bases from J, leaving 11 bases between. CDR3 length: 15 residues. The germline V gene encodes CDR1 SNHLY and CDR2 FYNNEI.

The genes are TRBV2 and TRBJ2-7; D call uncertain. This CDR3 region has 15 residues. V was shortened by 3 bases and J by 0 bases, with 12 bases between the two germline ends. The V gene's germline CDR1 is SNHLY and CDR2 FYNNEI. Written as DNA, the CDR3 is TGTGCCAGCAGTGAGGGTCGTCTGTCCTCCTACGAGCAGTACTTC. This gives the protein CASSEGRLSSYEQYF.

The table lists this clonotype with many counts. The chain has TRBV7-8 and TRBJ1-2; D not resolved. This CDR3 comprises 16 residues. V lost 5 bases and J 6 bases, leaving 22 bases between the germline ends. CDR1 is SGHVS, CDR2 FQNEAQ, per germline. The DNA of the CDR3 is TGTGCCAGCAGCCCCCCCGAGCCAGTAGGCGGGCATGGCTACACCTTC. This codes for CASSPPEPVGGHGYTF.

This clonotype was seen many times. The chain couples TRBV2 to TRBJ1-1; 7 bases map to TRBD1. This CDR3 is built from 14 residues. Germline values: CDR1 SNHLY, CDR2 FYNNEI. The V gene end was trimmed by 9 bases and the J gene end by 5 bases; junction bases not matched to a gene: 12. The CDR3 protein is CARIPSAGGTEAFF. CDR3 DNA sequence: TGTGCCAGGATCCCATCGGCAGGGGGGACTGAAGCTTTCTTT.

V usage is TRBV7-9 and J usage is TRBJ2-1, with 8 bases identical to TRBD1. Trimming removed 5 bases from V and 9 bases from J; junction bases left unmatched: 15. Germline V lookup: CDR1 SEHNR, CDR2 FQNEAQ (reference sequence). This CDR3 spans 16 amino acids. The DNA of the CDR3 is TGTGCCAGCAGCCACGGTATGACAGGGGCCCGGGGTGAGCAGTTCTTC. This encodes CASSHGMTGARGEQFF.

This clonotype was counted only a few times. This chain links TRBV10-3 with TRBJ2-6; unclear D gene. V gave up 4 bases and J gave up 0 bases, with 4 bases separating them. CDR3 length: 14 residues. Germline CDR1 and CDR2: ENHRY and SYGVKD. The CDR3 coding sequence is TGTGCCATCAGTGTAGGCTCTGGGGCCAACGTCCTGACTTTC. As protein: CAISVGSGANVLTF.

This clonotype has just a few counts. The chain recombines TRBV25-1 with TRBJ1-6, with a tentative D call TRBD1 (5 bases). The CDR3 runs to 15 residues. CDR1 is MGHDK and CDR2 is SYGVNS in the germline V gene. The ends were cut back, 7 bases at V and 4 bases at J, with 14 bases in the middle. CDR3 region: CASTGRGTYNSPLHF. CDR3 in DNA: TGTGCCAGCACCGGAAGGGGAACGTATAATTCACCCCTCCACTTT.

This clonotype has at least ten counts. The chain couples TRBV19 to TRBJ1-1, with D maybe TRBD1 (5 bases). The germline V gene has CDR1 LNHDA and CDR2 SQIVND (reference sequence). The CDR3 runs to 14 residues. V was trimmed by 8 bases and J by 6 bases, leaving 19 bases between them. CDR3 bases: TGTGCCAGTCGACCCGGGACTCTGGCGTCTGAAGCTTTCTTT. This gives the protein CASRPGTLASEAFF.

This clonotype was observed a handful of times. The gene calls are TRBV19 and TRBJ1-5; D perhaps matches TRBD1 (5 bases). From germline, CDR1 is LNHDA and CDR2 SQIVND (reference sequence). Trimming stripped 0 bases from V and 4 bases from J, with 16 bases between. This CDR3 region has 17 residues. The CDR3 protein is CASSIDLPGPANQPQHF. The CDR3 DNA reads TGTGCCAGTAGTATAGATCTCCCGGGGCCGGCGAATCAGCCCCAGCATTTT.

This clonotype was picked up a small number of times. V is TRBV7-6 and J is TRBJ2-3, with no clear D. The CDR3 runs 12 residues. V was clipped by 4 bases and J by 2 bases, with 4 bases between them. CDR1 SGHVS and CDR2 FNYEAQ come from the germline V gene. CDR3 nucleotides: TGTGCCAGCAGCTACGCCACAGATACGCAGTATTTT. It translates to CASSYATDTQYF.

This clonotype was detected ten times or more. The chain uses TRBV7-2 and TRBJ2-7; D unclear. CDR1 and CDR2 (germline): SGHTA, FQGNSA. The V and J ends lost 8 bases and 2 bases respectively, with 10 bases between them. CDR3 length: 12 residues. The CDR3 DNA reads TGTGCCAGCGCGCTCACTACCTACGAGCAGTACTTC. It codes for CASALTTYEQYF.

The table lists this clonotype with many counts. The gene calls are TRBV5-4 and TRBJ1-1, with D perhaps matching TRBD1 (5 bases). CDR1 and CDR2 (germline): SGHNT, YYREEE (reference sequence). Trimming stripped 6 bases from V and 6 bases from J, with 18 bases between. The CDR3 totals 14 residues. Written as DNA, the CDR3 is TGTGCCAGCATGGGGCCCAACGAGCGGGCTGAAGCTTTCTTT. Translated, it gives CASMGPNERAEAFF.

This chain connects TRBV14 to TRBJ1-2; possibly TRBD1 for D (5 bases). With 3 bases removed from V and 3 bases from J, the gap between germline ends came to 8 bases. The CDR3 length is 13 residues. Per germline, CDR1 SGHDN and CDR2 FVKESK. This chain's CDR3 is CASSQVGHYGYTF. As DNA, the CDR3 is TGTGCCAGCAGCCAGGTGGGACACTATGGCTACACCTTC.

This chain uses TRBV20-1 with TRBJ1-5; 7 bases match TRBD1. The CDR3 contains 15 residues. V was pared by 3 bases and J by 0 bases, with 5 bases of the junction left unmatched. Germline CDR1 reads DFQATT; CDR2 reads SNEGSKA (reference sequence). The CDR3 DNA reads as TGCAGTGCTAGTGACAGGGAATATAGCAATCAGCCCCAGCATTTT. This gives the protein CSASDREYSNQPQHF.

The V call is TRBV20-1, the J call TRBJ1-2, with 10 bases fitting TRBD1. The CDR3 totals 22 residues. Germline CDR1 is DFQATT and CDR2 is SNEGSKA (reference sequence). Trimming at V came to 1 base and at J to 4 bases, leaving 27 bases not matched to a gene. CDR3 protein: CSARGPGGPVGGQGFLGYGYTF. The CDR3 nucleotides read TGCAGTGCTAGAGGCCCCGGGGGCCCCGTGGGGGGACAGGGGTTTTTGGGCTATGGCTACACCTTC.

The V call is TRBV27, the J call TRBJ1-1; D is unclear. Germline V lookup: CDR1 MNHEY, CDR2 SMNVEV (reference sequence). This CDR3 spans 14 amino acids. V gave up 7 bases and J gave up 0 bases, with 12 bases separating them. CDR3 residues: CASIGGPMNTEAFF. DNA for the CDR3: TGTGCCAGCATTGGAGGACCGATGAACACTGAAGCTTTCTTT.